The clone carrying this T cell receptor beta chain was counted between two and nine times. These data belong to a study of blood T cell repertoires in COVID-19. Study summary: Donors in the United States, Italy and Spain gave samples during acute or convalescent COVID-19. T cells, B-cell-depleted T cells, or PBMCs supplied cDNA or gDNA.

The CDR3 length is 15 residues. Deletions cut 5 bases from V and 10 bases from J, with 18 bases between. Germline assignment: CDR1 SGHAT and CDR2 FQNNGV. Per the study methods: Researchers report that nucleated cell counts were estimated from reference gene primer amplification. The repertoire was sequenced with immunoSEQ multiplex PCR; TCRdb's copy has only in-frame clones and lacks some. The V and J calls and clone size were taken over from that table, and D and trimming were inferred from the DNA. Of about 170,000 clones listed, about 80% are singletons. This receptor was taken from a woman older than 75 with acute or convalescent COVID-19. Sequencing was carried out using peripheral blood. The gene calls are TRBV11-2 and TRBJ1-6; D not resolved. CDR3 sequence reads: CASSPGRHIGSPLHF. In DNA, the CDR3 is TGTGCCAGCAGCCCCGGGAGGCATATAGGCTCACCCCTCCACTTT.